These 5 T cell receptor beta chains originate from one sample sequenced in a study of T cells in Graves' hyperthyroidism and ophthalmopathy. TCR beta CDR3 regions were amplified from RNA transcripts. RT-PCR in the first round (using the HTBI primer set) targeted the TCR CDR3. Each CDR3 protein gets one entry after TCRdb re-called the multiplex PCR reads with MiXCR. The sample shows about 420,000 distinct CDR3 sequences, roughly 15% of them seen only once. Sequencing was performed on blood. Source of these receptors: a woman aged 18-30 years with Graves' hyperthyroidism.

This clonotype was detected only a few times. V and J are TRBV27 and TRBJ2-1, with 8 positions matching TRBD1. The V gene end was trimmed by 11 bases and the J gene end by 0 bases; junction bases not matched to a gene: 6. Germline CDR1 MNHEY, CDR2 SMNVEV (reference sequence). The length of the CDR3 is 14 residues. CDR3 loop: CASQGAVSYNEQFF. The CDR3 nucleotides are TGTGCCTCTCAGGGGGCTGTCTCCTACAATGAGCAGTTCTTC.

This clonotype was seen many times. V is TRBV20-1 and J is TRBJ2-2; D unresolved. Trimming took off 3 bases at V and 1 base at J, with 12 bases between the two ends. This CDR3 is built from 15 residues. Germline CDR1 reads DFQATT; CDR2 reads SNEGSKA (reference sequence). The CDR3: CSASVAGLNTGELFF. CDR3 DNA sequence: TGCAGTGCTAGTGTGGCCGGATTGAACACCGGGGAGCTGTTTTTT.

This clonotype was detected once. The chain uses TRBV9 and TRBJ2-1; unclear D gene. The V end was cut by 0 bases, the J end by 9 bases, with 10 bases between. The germline gives CDR1 SGDLS, CDR2 YYNGEE. This CDR3 has 13 residues. The chain's CDR3 is CASSVVSGGEQFF. CDR3 in DNA: TGTGCCAGCAGCGTAGTCTCGGGTGGTGAGCAGTTCTTC.

There are many counts of this clonotype. The chain is built from TRBV18 and TRBJ2-1; the D is unclear. V lost 2 bases, J lost 7 bases, and 3 bases lay in between. Germline V gene data show CDR1 as KGHSH and CDR2 as LQKENI. This CDR3 contains 11 residues. The CDR3 bases are TGTGCCAGCTCACCAGGTAATGAGCAGTTCTTC. Amino acids: CASSPGNEQFF.

V gene TRBV3-1 combines with J gene TRBJ2-5; 9 bases are a match to TRBD1. V dropped 3 bases and J dropped 3; count of bases not matched to a gene: 5. Germline CDR1 and CDR2: LGHDT and YNNKEL (reference sequence). This CDR3 contains 15 residues. CDR3 nucleotide sequence: TGTGCCAGCAGCCAGTGGAGACAGGGGGAAGAGACCCAGTACTTC. It specifies CASSQWRQGEETQYF.